A single sample gave rise to the 3 T cell receptor beta chains below, sequenced in a study of metastatic and nonmetastatic thyroid tumors. The entire patient cohort was treatment-naive prior to thyroid surgery. With MiXCR, TCRdb called clones anew from the PCR reads. The sample holds over 20,000 clones, 20% to 30% seen once. Sample: tumor tissue. All receptors derive from a male donor with papillary thyroid cancer or a benign thyroid nodule (not recorded which). Some clones in this sample may be carry-over from other donors' samples.

This clone has a count of ten or more. The chain carries TRBV20-1 and TRBJ2-1, with 7 bases aligning to TRBD2. Germline trimming cut 5 bases from V and 3 bases from J; bases unmatched to any gene: 13. The CDR3 spans 16 residues. Germline loops: CDR1 DFQATT, CDR2 SNEGSKA (reference sequence). CDR3 region: CSAPTMTSNNYNEQFF. For the CDR3, the DNA is TGCAGTGCTCCTACCATGACTAGCAATAACTACAATGAGCAGTTCTTC.

The chain carries TRBV12-3 or TRBV12-4 and TRBJ2-7; 8 bases fit TRBD2. V dropped 10 bases and J dropped 4; count of bases not matched to a gene: 12. CDR3 length: 14 residues. CDR3 DNA sequence: TGTGCCACCCCTTCGGGGGGGGGCCTTTACGAGCAGTACTTC. Its protein is CATPSGGGLYEQYF.

This clone rates as medium-sized. The rearrangement joins TRBV6-1 to TRBJ2-7, with a weak D call TRBD2 (5 bases). Germline V CDR1 and CDR2: MNHNS, SASEGT. This CDR3 region has 14 residues. V lost 6 bases to trimming and J lost 4 bases, with 16 bases between them. The CDR3 loop reads CASSGGLLGYEQYF. CDR3 DNA sequence: TGTGCCAGCAGCGGCGGGCTCTTAGGGTACGAGCAGTACTTC.